The 5 T cell receptor beta chains listed next were all sequenced from one sample in a study of cytomegalovirus exposure and HLA in healthy donors. Primers: 60 Vbeta forward and 13 Jbeta reverse. Method: immunoSEQ multiplex PCR; TCRdb's copy keeps in-frame clones and lacks some. Of over 130,000 clones listed, around 65% were seen once; the top ten hold 6.5%. The specimen was PBMCs. The receptor source for this set is a woman aged 60-75 years in good health and CMV-seronegative.

The rearrangement uses TRBV5-4 and TRBJ2-7; 10 nucleotides line up with TRBD2. The CDR3 is 16 amino acids. Germline V gene lookup returns CDR1 SGHNT and CDR2 YYREEE (reference sequence). V shed 3 bases and J 4 bases; nucleotides not matched to a gene: 10. CDR3 loop: CASSWGGSGRGYEQYF. CDR3 coding DNA: TGTGCCAGCAGCTGGGGTGGGAGCGGGAGGGGGTACGAGCAGTACTTC.

This clone was picked up a small number of times. This chain links TRBV5-1 with TRBJ2-5; possibly TRBD2 for D (6 bases). This CDR3 has 17 residues. Trimming stripped 0 bases from V and 5 bases from J, with 20 bases between. Germline V gives CDR1 SGHRS, CDR2 YFSETQ. The CDR3 here is CASSLGRVSAGYETQYF. CDR3 in DNA: TGCGCCAGCAGCTTGGGGAGGGTCTCAGCAGGCTACGAGACCCAGTACTTC.

The rearrangement uses TRBV5-1 and TRBJ2-5; possibly TRBD2 for D (5 bases). V was pared by 2 bases and J by 5 bases, with 10 bases between. The CDR3 has 13 residues. Germline CDR1 and CDR2: SGHRS and YFSETQ. The DNA for the CDR3 is TGCGCCAGCAGCTTCGACGGGGATGAGACCCAGTACTTC. Encoded protein: CASSFDGDETQYF.

The rearrangement uses TRBV6-1 and TRBJ1-5; TRBD1 matches at 10 bases. CDR1 and CDR2 from the germline V gene are MNHNS and SASEGT. The length of the CDR3 is 15 residues. The J segment lost 3 bases and the V segment lost 6 bases, leaving 5 bases of the junction unmatched. The DNA of the CDR3 is TGTGCCAGCAGGGGGGGACAGGGGTTCAATCAGCCCCAGCATTTT. Protein: CASRGGQGFNQPQHF.

This chain joins TRBV7-2 and TRBJ1-1, with D perhaps matching TRBD1 (5 bases). V lost 7 bases and J lost 1, with 10 bases in between. The CDR3 is 13 amino acids. Per the germline V gene, CDR1 is SGHTA and CDR2 is FQGNSA. CDR3 sequence reads: CASKGGENTEAFF. CDR3 in DNA: TGTGCCAGCAAAGGAGGGGAGAACACTGAAGCTTTCTTT.